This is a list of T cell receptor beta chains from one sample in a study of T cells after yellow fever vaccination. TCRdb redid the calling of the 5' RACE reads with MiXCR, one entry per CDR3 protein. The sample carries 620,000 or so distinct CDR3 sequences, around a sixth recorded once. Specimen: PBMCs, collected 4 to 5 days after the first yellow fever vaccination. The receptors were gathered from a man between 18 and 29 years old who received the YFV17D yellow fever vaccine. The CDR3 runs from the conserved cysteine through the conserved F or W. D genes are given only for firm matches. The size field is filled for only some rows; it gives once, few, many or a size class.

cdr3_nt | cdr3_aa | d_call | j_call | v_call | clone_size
TGTGCCAGCAGTTTAGCGCGGTCAGGGGCCAAGACCCAGTACTTC | CASSLARSGAKTQYF | NA | TRBJ2-5 | TRBV12-3/TRBV12-4 | few
TGTGCCAGCAGCTTGGGGGGAGAGCCCCAGCATTTT | CASSLGGEPQHF | NA | TRBJ1-5 | TRBV7-9 | few
TGTGCCAGCAGCGTAGGGGCGGGTGAACTCACAGATACGCAGTATTTT | CASSVGAGELTDTQYF | NA | TRBJ2-3 | TRBV9 | few
TGTGCCAGCAGCCCGGGACAGAATAGCAATCAGCCCCAGCATTTT | CASSPGQNSNQPQHF | TRBD1 | TRBJ1-5 | TRBV7-9 | NA
TGTGCCAGCAGCTTACAGACTAGCGGGGTAAGGGATGAGCAGTTCTTC | CASSLQTSGVRDEQFF | TRBD2 | TRBJ2-1 | TRBV11-2 | NA
TGTGCCAGCGGCGGAGGGGCGAAGGAAGCTTTCTTT | CASGGGAKEAFF | NA | TRBJ1-1 | TRBV6-6 | few
TGTGCCAGCAGCTCCAGGGGTAGTACTGAAGCTTTCTTT | CASSSRGSTEAFF | NA | TRBJ1-1 | TRBV7-9 | NA
TGTGCCAGCAGTATAGGGGCCAAAAACATTCAGTACTTC | CASSIGAKNIQYF | NA | TRBJ2-4 | TRBV7-8 | NA
TGTGCCAGCACCCTAAGGAGGGCGAACTATGGCTACACCTTC | CASTLRRANYGYTF | NA | TRBJ1-2 | TRBV12-3/TRBV12-4 | NA
TGCAGTGCTAGTGATGACAGGAGCTCCTACGAGCAGTACTTC | CSASDDRSSYEQYF | NA | TRBJ2-7 | TRBV20-1 | few
TGTGCCAGCGGTCCTAGCGGGTTAACTAATGAAAAACTGTTTTTT | CASGPSGLTNEKLFF | NA | TRBJ1-4 | TRBV28 | NA
TGTGCCAGCAGCTTGTCAGTGGCGGGGGGCACTGAAGCTTTCTTT | CASSLSVAGGTEAFF | NA | TRBJ1-1 | TRBV5-4 | few
TGCGCCAGCAGCTTGGTTCCAGCGGGGGGGCAAGAGACCCAGTACTTC | CASSLVPAGGQETQYF | TRBD2 | TRBJ2-5 | TRBV5-1 | NA
TGCAGTGCTAGTTTAGGGGAGGGGGGCACTGAAGCTTTCTTT | CSASLGEGGTEAFF | NA | TRBJ1-1 | TRBV20-1 | NA
TGCGCCAGCAGCCGGGGGACCTTGGGGCAGCCCCAGCATTTT | CASSRGTLGQPQHF | NA | TRBJ1-5 | TRBV4-1 | NA
TGTGCCAGCTCACCTCGGAACAGGGTAGACGGAAACACCATATATTTT | CASSPRNRVDGNTIYF | NA | TRBJ1-3 | TRBV18 | NA
TGTGCCAGCAGTTTCGGGAGAGGAGAGACCCAGTACTTC | CASSFGRGETQYF | NA | TRBJ2-5 | TRBV12-3/TRBV12-4 | NA
TGTGCCAGCAGCCCCTTAGAATCTGGAAACACCATATATTTT | CASSPLESGNTIYF | NA | TRBJ1-3 | TRBV13 | few
TGTGCCAGCAGGGAACCAGGGTCCTATGGCTACACCTTC | CASREPGSYGYTF | NA | TRBJ1-2 | TRBV3-1 | NA
TGTGCCAGCAGTGAGCTGACAGGGGTGAACACTGAAGCTTTCTTT | CASSELTGVNTEAFF | TRBD1 | TRBJ1-1 | TRBV6-2/TRBV6-3 | few
TGCGCCAGCAGCTTGGGCGGGGGAGGCAACGAGCAGTACTTC | CASSLGGGGNEQYF | TRBD2 | TRBJ2-7 | TRBV5-1 | few
TGCAGTGCCTGGGGGGGGAATAATGAAAAACTGTTTTTT | CSAWGGNNEKLFF | NA | TRBJ1-4 | TRBV20-1 | few
TGCGCCAGCAGCTTGGTAGGACAGGGGGCAGAGACCCAGTACTTC | CASSLVGQGAETQYF | TRBD1 | TRBJ2-5 | TRBV5-1 | NA
TGTGCCAGCAGCTTAGAGCACAGGGGCCCTGAAGCTTTCTTT | CASSLEHRGPEAFF | TRBD1 | TRBJ1-1 | TRBV7-2 | few
TGTGCCTGGAGTCGAGGCTGGCAGGCTGACACCGGGGAGCTGTTTTTT | CAWSRGWQADTGELFF | NA | TRBJ2-2 | TRBV30 | NA
TGCGCCAGCAGCTTGGAGGGGGGCGCGGGGCAGCCCCAGCATTTT | CASSLEGGAGQPQHF | NA | TRBJ1-5 | TRBV5-1 | many
TGCGCCAGCAGCCATCCCACGGGACACGACCAAGAGACCCAGTACTTC | CASSHPTGHDQETQYF | NA | TRBJ2-5 | TRBV4-1 | NA